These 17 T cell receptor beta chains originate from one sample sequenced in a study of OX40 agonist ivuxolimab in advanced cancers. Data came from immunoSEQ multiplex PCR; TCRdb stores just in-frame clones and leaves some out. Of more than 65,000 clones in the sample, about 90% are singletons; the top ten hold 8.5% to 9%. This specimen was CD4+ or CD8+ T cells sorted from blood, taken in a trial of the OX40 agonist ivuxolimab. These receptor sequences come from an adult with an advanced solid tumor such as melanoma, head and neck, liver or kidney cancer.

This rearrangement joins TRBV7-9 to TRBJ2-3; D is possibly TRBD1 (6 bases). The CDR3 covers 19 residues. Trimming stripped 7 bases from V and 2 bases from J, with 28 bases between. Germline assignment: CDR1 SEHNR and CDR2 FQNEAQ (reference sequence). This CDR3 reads CASIKASDSLTSPTDTQYF. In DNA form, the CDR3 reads TGTGCCAGCATTAAGGCTTCGGACAGCCTTACTTCGCCCACAGATACGCAGTATTTT. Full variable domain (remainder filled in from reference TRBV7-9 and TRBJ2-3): DTGVSQNPRHKITKRGQNVTFRCDPISEHNRLYWYRQTLGQGPEFLTYFQNEAQLEKSRLLSDRFSAERPKGSFSTLEIQRTEQGDSAMYLCASIKASDSLTSPTDTQYFGPGTRLTVL.

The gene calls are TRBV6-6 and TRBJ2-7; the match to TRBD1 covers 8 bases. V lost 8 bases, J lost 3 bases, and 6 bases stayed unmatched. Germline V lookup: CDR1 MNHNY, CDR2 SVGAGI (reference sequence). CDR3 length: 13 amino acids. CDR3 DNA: TGTGCCAGCCGGACAGGGTTTGACTACGAGCAGTACTTC. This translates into CASRTGFDYEQYF.

The CDR3 sequence: CASSEYRSDSYNSPLHF. The CDR3 DNA sequence: TGTGCCAGCAGTGAATATAGGTCGGACAGTTATAATTCACCCCTCCACTTT. The chain combines TRBV25-1 with TRBJ1-6; D may be TRBD1 (6 bases). This CDR3 spans 17 amino acids. V lost 0 bases and J lost 4, with 13 bases in between. Germline-derived CDR1 and CDR2 are MGHDK and SYGVNS.

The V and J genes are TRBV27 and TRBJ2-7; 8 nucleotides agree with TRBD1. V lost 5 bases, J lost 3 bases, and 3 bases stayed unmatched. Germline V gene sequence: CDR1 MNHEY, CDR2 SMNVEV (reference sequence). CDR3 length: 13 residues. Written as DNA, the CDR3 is TGTGCCAGCAGTCCCGGACAGGGCTACGAGCAGTACTTC. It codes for CASSPGQGYEQYF.

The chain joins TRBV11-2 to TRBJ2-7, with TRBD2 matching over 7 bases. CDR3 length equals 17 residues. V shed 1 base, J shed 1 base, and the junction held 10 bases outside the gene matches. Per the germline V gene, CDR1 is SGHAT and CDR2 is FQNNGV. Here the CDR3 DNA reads TGTGCCAGCAGCTTAGCGGGGGGACCTCCAAGTTCCTACGAGCAGTACTTC. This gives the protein CASSLAGGPPSSYEQYF.

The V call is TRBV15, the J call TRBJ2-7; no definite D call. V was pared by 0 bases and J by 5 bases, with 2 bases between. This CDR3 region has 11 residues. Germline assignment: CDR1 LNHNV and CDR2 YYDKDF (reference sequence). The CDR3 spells CATSRDNEQYF. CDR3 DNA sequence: TGTGCCACCAGCAGAGATAACGAGCAGTACTTC.

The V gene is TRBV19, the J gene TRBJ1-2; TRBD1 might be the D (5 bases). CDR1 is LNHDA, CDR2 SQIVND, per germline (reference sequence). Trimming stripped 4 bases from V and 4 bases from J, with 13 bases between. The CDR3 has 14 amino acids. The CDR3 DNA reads TGTGCCAGTAGTACCCCTGGGGGTGGCTATGGCTACACCTTC. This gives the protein CASSTPGGGYGYTF. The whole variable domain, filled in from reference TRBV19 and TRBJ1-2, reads DGGITQSPKYLFRKEGQNVTLSCEQNLNHDAMYWYRQDPGQGLRLIYYSQIVNDFQKGDIAEGYSVSREKKESFPLTVTSAQKNPTAFYLCASSTPGGGYGYTFGSGTRLTVV.

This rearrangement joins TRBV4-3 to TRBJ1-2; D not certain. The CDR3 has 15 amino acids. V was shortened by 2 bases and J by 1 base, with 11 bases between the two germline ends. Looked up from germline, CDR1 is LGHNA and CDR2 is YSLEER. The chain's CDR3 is CASSQWRADNYGYTF. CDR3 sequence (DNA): TGCGCCAGCAGCCAATGGCGAGCAGATAACTATGGCTACACCTTC.

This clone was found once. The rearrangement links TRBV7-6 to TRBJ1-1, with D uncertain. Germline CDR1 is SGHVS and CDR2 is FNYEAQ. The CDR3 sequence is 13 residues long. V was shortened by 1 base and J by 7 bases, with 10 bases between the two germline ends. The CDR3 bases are TGTGCCAGCAGCTTAGGGGATCATTTTGAAGCTTTCTTT. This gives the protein CASSLGDHFEAFF.

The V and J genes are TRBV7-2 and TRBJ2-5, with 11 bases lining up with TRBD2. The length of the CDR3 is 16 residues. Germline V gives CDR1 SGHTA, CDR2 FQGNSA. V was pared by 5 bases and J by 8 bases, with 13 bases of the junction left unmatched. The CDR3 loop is CASSPGASGGSTTQYF. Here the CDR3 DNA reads TGTGCCAGCAGCCCAGGGGCTAGCGGGGGGTCCACAACCCAGTACTTC.

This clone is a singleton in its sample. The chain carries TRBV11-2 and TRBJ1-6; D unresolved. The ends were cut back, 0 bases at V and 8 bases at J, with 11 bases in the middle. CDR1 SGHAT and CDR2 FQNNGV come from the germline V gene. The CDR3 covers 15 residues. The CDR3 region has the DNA TGTGCCAGCAGCTTAGATCTGGGTGGTGATTCACCCCTCCACTTT. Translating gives CASSLDLGGDSPLHF. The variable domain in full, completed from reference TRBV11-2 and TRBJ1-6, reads EAGVAQSPRYKIIEKRQSVAFWCNPISGHATLYWYQQILGQGPKLLIQFQNNGVVDDSQLPKDRFSAERLKGVDSTLKIQPAKLEDSAVYLCASSLDLGGDSPLHFGNGTRLTVT.

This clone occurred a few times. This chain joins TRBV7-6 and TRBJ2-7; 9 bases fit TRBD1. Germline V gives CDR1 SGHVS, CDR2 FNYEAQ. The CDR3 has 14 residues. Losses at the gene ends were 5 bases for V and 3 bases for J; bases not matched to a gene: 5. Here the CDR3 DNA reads TGTGCCAGCAGCCACAGGGGGCTAAGCTACGAGCAGTACTTC. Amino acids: CASSHRGLSYEQYF. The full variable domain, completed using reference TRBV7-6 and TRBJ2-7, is GAGVSQSPRYKVTKRGQDVALRCDPISGHVSLYWYRQALGQGPEFLTYFNYEAQQDKSGLPNDRFSAERPEGSISTLTIQRTEQRDSAMYRCASSHRGLSYEQYFGPGTRLTVT.

The CDR3 region is CASSETSYEQYF. The CDR3 DNA sequence: TGTGCCAGCAGTGAAACCAGCTACGAGCAGTACTTC. The V gene is TRBV25-1, the J gene TRBJ2-7, with D uncertain. Germline-derived CDR1 and CDR2 are MGHDK and SYGVNS. This CDR3 spans 12 amino acids. V lost 2 bases and J 3 bases, leaving 5 bases between the germline ends.

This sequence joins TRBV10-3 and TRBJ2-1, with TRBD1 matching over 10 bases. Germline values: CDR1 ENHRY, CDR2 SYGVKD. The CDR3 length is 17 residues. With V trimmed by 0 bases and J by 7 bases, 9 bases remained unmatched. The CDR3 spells CAISESTPRTGGNEQFF. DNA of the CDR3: TGTGCCATCAGTGAGTCGACTCCTCGGACAGGGGGGAATGAGCAGTTCTTC.

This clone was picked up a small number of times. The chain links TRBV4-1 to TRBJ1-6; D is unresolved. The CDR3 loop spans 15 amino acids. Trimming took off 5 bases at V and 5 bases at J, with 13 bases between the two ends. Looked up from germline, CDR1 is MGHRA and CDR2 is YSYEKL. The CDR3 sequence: CASSFRRTNNSPLHF. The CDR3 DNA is TGCGCCAGCAGCTTTCGACGGACGAATAATTCACCCCTCCACTTT.

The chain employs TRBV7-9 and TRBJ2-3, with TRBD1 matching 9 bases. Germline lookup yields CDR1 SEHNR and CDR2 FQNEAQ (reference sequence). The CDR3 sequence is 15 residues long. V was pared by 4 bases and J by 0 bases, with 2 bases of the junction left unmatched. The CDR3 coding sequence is TGTGCCAGCAGCTCTGGACAGGGGAGCACAGATACGCAGTATTTT. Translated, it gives CASSSGQGSTDTQYF. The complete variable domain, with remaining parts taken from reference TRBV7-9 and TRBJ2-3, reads DTGVSQNPRHKITKRGQNVTFRCDPISEHNRLYWYRQTLGQGPEFLTYFQNEAQLEKSRLLSDRFSAERPKGSFSTLEIQRTEQGDSAMYLCASSSGQGSTDTQYFGPGTRLTVL.

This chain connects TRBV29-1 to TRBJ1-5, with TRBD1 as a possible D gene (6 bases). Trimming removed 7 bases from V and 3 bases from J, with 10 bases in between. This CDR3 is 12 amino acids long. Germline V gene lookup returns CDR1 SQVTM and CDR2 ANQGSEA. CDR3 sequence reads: CSARTDNQPQHF. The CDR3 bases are TGCAGCGCACGGACAGACAATCAGCCCCAGCATTTT.